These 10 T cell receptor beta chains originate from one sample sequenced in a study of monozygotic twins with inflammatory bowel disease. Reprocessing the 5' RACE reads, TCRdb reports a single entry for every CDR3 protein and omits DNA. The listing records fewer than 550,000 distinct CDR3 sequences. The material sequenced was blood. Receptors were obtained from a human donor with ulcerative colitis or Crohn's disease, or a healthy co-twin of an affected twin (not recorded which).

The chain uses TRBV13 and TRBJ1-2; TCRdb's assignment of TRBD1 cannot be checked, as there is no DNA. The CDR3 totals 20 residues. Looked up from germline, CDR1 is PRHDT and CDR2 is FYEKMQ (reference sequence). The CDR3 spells CASSQPLNSQGARANYGYTF. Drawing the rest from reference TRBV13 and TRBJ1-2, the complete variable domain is AAGVIQSPRHLIKEKRETATLKCYPIPRHDTVYWYQQGPGQDPQFLISFYEKMQSDKGSIPDRFSAQQFSDYHSELNMSSLELGDSALYFCASSQPLNSQGARANYGYTFGSGTRLTVV.

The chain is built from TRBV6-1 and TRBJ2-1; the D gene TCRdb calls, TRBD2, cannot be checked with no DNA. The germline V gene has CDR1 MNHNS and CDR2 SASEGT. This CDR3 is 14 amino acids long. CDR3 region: CASLSGLPYNEQFF.

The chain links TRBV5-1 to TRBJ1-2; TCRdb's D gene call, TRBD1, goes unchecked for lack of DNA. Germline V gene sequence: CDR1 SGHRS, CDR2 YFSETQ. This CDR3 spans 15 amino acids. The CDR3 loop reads CASSLGQGARYGYTF.

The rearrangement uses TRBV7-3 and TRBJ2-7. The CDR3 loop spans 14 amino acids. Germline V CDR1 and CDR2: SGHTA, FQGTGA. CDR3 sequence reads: CASSLYATNYEQYF. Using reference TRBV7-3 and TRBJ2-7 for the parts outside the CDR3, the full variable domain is GAGVSQTPSNKVTEKGKYVELRCDPISGHTALYWYRQSLGQGPEFLIYFQGTGAADDSGLPNDRFFAVRPEGSVSTLKIQRTERGDSAVYLCASSLYATNYEQYFGPGTRLTVT.

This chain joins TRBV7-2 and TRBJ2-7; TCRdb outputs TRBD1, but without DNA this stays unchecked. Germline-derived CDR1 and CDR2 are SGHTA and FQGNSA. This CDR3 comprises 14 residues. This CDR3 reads CASSLGQGAKEQYF.

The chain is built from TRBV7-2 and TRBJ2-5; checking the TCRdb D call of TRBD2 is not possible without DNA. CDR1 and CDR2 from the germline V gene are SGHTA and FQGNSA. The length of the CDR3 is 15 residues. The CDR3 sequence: CASKEGGSYQETQYF.

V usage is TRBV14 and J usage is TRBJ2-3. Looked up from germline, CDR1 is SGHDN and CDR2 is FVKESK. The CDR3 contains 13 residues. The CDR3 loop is CASSQGWPDTQYF.

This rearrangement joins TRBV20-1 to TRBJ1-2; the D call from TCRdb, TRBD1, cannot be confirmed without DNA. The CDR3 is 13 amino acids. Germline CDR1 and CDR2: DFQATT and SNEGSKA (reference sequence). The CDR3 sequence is CSLLRGANYGYTF.

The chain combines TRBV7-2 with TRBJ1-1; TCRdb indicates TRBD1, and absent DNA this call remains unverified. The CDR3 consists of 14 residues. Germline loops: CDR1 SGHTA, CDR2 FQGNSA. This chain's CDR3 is CASSHRVEYTEAFF.

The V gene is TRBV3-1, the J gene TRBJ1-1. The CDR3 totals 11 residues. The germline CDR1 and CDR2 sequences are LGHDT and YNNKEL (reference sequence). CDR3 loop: CASSNLREAFF.